This paragraph covers one TCR beta chain sequence. Its antigen is currently unknown. Execution of the assay was at deep level. Method: immunoSEQ multiplex PCR; TCRdb's copy keeps in-frame clones and lacks some. The data contain about 680,000 clones, about 92% of them seen just once; the ten biggest clones take up about a quarter. CD45RO-negative CD8 cells positively selected for CCR7 made up the naive population, which excluded terminally differentiated effector memory CD45RA+ cells. This sample stems from a study of shared clonotypes between healthy human individuals. Study-wide background: CD4 naive cells filled three plates per donor, CD4 memory three, CD8 naive two and CD8 memory one. Broader study findings: Incomplete sequencing of sorted subsets was indicated by rarefaction despite large depth. The study found 4.5% to 6% of naive CD4 clonotypes shared across a few donors.

The clonotype comes from a young man in good health. The specimen was naive CD8+ T cells sorted from blood.

The CDR3 here is CASSQAGQGDREQFF. The CDR3 nucleotides read TGCGCCAGCAGCCAAGCCGGACAGGGGGATCGGGAGCAGTTCTTC. The chain is built from TRBV4-3 and TRBJ2-1; 10 positions match TRBD1. Germline V gene lookup returns CDR1 LGHNA and CDR2 YSLEER. The V and J ends lost 1 base and 10 bases, in that order; junction bases with no gene match: 7. This CDR3 region has 15 residues.